Each of the 15 T cell receptor beta chains below was sequenced from the same sample in a study of shared clonotypes between healthy human individuals. Sequenced by immunoSEQ multiplex PCR; TCRdb stores in-frame clones only, minus some. Of under 850,000 clones in the sample, roughly two thirds were seen once. The sample was memory CD4+ T cells sorted from blood. Subset reported: CD45RA-negative fraction. All receptors come from a woman in her twenties or thirties in good health.

The genes are TRBV5-1 and TRBJ2-7; 8 bases line up with TRBD2. Germline lookup yields CDR1 SGHRS and CDR2 YFSETQ. The J segment lost 1 base and the V segment lost 4 bases, leaving 10 bases of the junction unmatched. This CDR3 has 16 residues. In nucleotides, the CDR3 is TGCGCCAGCAGCGCCGCAGGACGGGGGGGTTCCTACGAGCAGTACTTC. Encoded protein: CASSAAGRGGSYEQYF.

In its sample, this clone was seen once. This chain uses TRBV5-1 with TRBJ2-3, with 7 bases fitting TRBD2. Germline V gene sequence: CDR1 SGHRS, CDR2 YFSETQ. CDR3 length: 16 amino acids. V lost 2 bases to trimming and J lost 0 bases; unmatched junction nucleotides: 6. The CDR3 loop reads CASSFQSGTSTDTQYF. The CDR3 nucleotides are TGCGCCAGCAGCTTCCAAAGCGGGACTAGCACAGATACGCAGTATTTT.

This rearrangement joins TRBV15 to TRBJ1-3; a possible D gene is TRBD1 (5 bases). CDR3 size: 15 residues. Germline-derived CDR1 and CDR2 are LNHNV and YYDKDF (reference sequence). V lost 0 bases to trimming and J lost 4 bases, with 10 bases between them. This CDR3 is CATSRDLGEGNTIYF. CDR3 in DNA: TGTGCCACCAGCAGAGATCTGGGGGAAGGAAACACCATATATTTT.

V gene TRBV28 combines with J gene TRBJ2-5; D is possibly TRBD1 (7 bases). The CDR3 is made up of 15 amino acids. Between the trimmed V and J ends, which lost 3 bases and 5 bases, there was a span of 16 bases. Looked up from germline, CDR1 is MDHEN and CDR2 is SYDVKM. DNA for the CDR3: TGTGCCAGCAGTTTTCGCAGGGGGGTTGGGGAGACCCAGTACTTC. It yields the protein CASSFRRGVGETQYF. The full variable domain, completed using reference TRBV28 and TRBJ2-5, is DVKVTQSSRYLVKRTGEKVFLECVQDMDHENMFWYRQDPGLGLRLIYFSYDVKMKEKGDIPEGYSVSREKKERFSLILESASTNQTSMYLCASSFRRGVGETQYFGPGTRLLVL.

The V gene is TRBV2, the J gene TRBJ2-5, with D perhaps given as TRBD1 or TRBD2 (5 bases each). The V and J ends lost 7 bases and 5 bases respectively, with 17 bases between them. This CDR3 is 14 amino acids long. Germline CDR1 is SNHLY and CDR2 is FYNNEI. This CDR3 is CASTQGLPGETQYF. The CDR3 nucleotides read TGTGCCAGCACCCAGGGCTTACCGGGGGAGACCCAGTACTTC.

This clone is a singleton in its sample. V gene TRBV18 combines with J gene TRBJ1-5; no firm D call. The germline gives CDR1 KGHSH, CDR2 LQKENI. The CDR3 extends over 15 amino acids. Trimming shortened V by 2 bases and J by 0 bases, and 8 bases separated the two germline ends. CDR3 nucleotide sequence: TGTGCCAGCTCACCAGTACTAGGTAGCAATCAGCCCCAGCATTTT. As protein: CASSPVLGSNQPQHF. Looking up the rest from reference TRBV18 and TRBJ1-5 gives the full variable domain: NAGVMQNPRHLVRRRGQEARLRCSPMKGHSHVYWYRQLPEEGLKFMVYLQKENIIDESGMPKERFSAEFPKEGPSILRIQQVVRGDSAAYFCASSPVLGSNQPQHFGDGTRLSIL.

The J gene is TRBJ2-7, the V gene TRBV20-1; tentative D call: TRBD2 (6 bases). Germline CDR1 DFQATT, CDR2 SNEGSKA (reference sequence). Trimming cost V 5 bases and J 5 bases, with 10 bases left between them. The length of the CDR3 is 11 residues. CDR3 sequence reads: CSAPGVHEQYF. The CDR3 DNA follows: TGCAGTGCTCCGGGGGTCCACGAGCAGTACTTC.

The rearrangement links TRBV18 to TRBJ2-3; D not certain. Trimming took 0 bases from V and 0 from J, leaving 10 bases between them. The CDR3 spans 16 residues. In germline, CDR1 is KGHSH, CDR2 LQKENI. The DNA for the CDR3 is TGTGCCAGCTCACCACCTTCTAGGGCTAGCACAGATACGCAGTATTTT. Protein sequence: CASSPPSRASTDTQYF.

This clone was observed a few times. J is TRBJ1-3 and V is TRBV19; possibly TRBD1 for D (5 bases). Trimming removed 3 bases at V and 2 bases at J, with 11 bases between. CDR1 and CDR2 from the germline V gene are LNHDA and SQIVND (reference sequence). The CDR3 extends over 15 amino acids. DNA for the CDR3: TGTGCCAGTAGTATCACAGGTACGACTGGAAACACCATATATTTT. The encoded protein is CASSITGTTGNTIYF.

The gene calls are TRBV30 and TRBJ2-1; 13 bases match TRBD2. With 4 bases clipped from V and 9 bases from J, the junction kept 15 bases outside the gene matches. The germline V gene has CDR1 GTSNPN and CDR2 SVGIG (reference sequence). This CDR3 region has 17 residues. CDR3 region: CAWTVQLRTSGSFEQFF. The CDR3 nucleotides read TGTGCCTGGACTGTCCAGCTCCGGACTAGCGGGAGTTTTGAGCAGTTCTTC.

This chain joins TRBV2 and TRBJ1-5; D is undetermined. The germline V and J ends were trimmed by 2 bases and 3 bases, with 11 bases remaining between them. The CDR3 spans 15 residues. CDR1 is SNHLY and CDR2 is FYNNEI in the germline V gene. CDR3 DNA sequence: TGTGCCAGCAGTGAAAAACTCAGGTACAATCAGCCCCAGCATTTT. Translated: CASSEKLRYNQPQHF.

Remarks on this clone: In the same sample, other DNA sequences code for this CDR3. CDR3 sequence (DNA): TGTGCCAGCAGCCAAGATGTCGGCTACGAGCAGTACTTC. As protein: CASSQDVGYEQYF. This sequence joins TRBV4-2 and TRBJ2-7; D gene uncertain. The V gene lost 0 bases and the J gene lost 3 bases, with 6 bases spanning the gap. CDR1 and CDR2 (germline): LGHNA, YNFKEQ. The CDR3 runs to 13 residues.

CDR3 DNA sequence: TGTGCCAGCAGCTTTTCGGGTTCCGGGGAAAAACTGTTTTTT. This encodes CASSFSGSGEKLFF. V gene TRBV11-2 combines with J gene TRBJ1-4; D call uncertain. The CDR3 length is 14 residues. Trimming removed 3 bases from V and 8 bases from J, with 13 bases in between. Germline CDR1 is SGHAT and CDR2 is FQNNGV.

The table lists this clone with a few counts. The chain joins TRBV2 to TRBJ2-1; D gene ambiguous. The CDR3 is made up of 14 amino acids. Germline V gene lookup returns CDR1 SNHLY and CDR2 FYNNEI. V gave up 6 bases and J gave up 4 bases, with 13 bases separating them. CDR3 nucleotide sequence: TGTGCCAGCAGAATATTTGGATATTACAATGAGCAGTTCTTC. Its protein is CASRIFGYYNEQFF.

This clone was seen a few times. CDR3 coding DNA: TGTGCCCAGCGTGCGGGGGCTAGGGGCTACACCTTC. Translated: CAQRAGARGYTF. The V call is TRBV2, the J call TRBJ1-2, with D tentatively TRBD1 (6 bases). V was shortened by 11 bases and J by 8 bases, with 18 bases between the two germline ends. Germline CDR1 and CDR2: SNHLY and FYNNEI. The CDR3 spans 12 residues.